This T cell receptor (beta chain) was identified during a study of T cell repertoires in cytomegalovirus infection. General study points: HLA-C-restricted CMV-specific TCR beta clonotypes were dominant in the ex vivo response.

The germline V gene encodes CDR1 LNHDA and CDR2 SQIVND (reference sequence). The junction had 11 bases not matched to a gene; V was cut back by 7 bases and J by 0 bases. The CDR3 sequence is 16 residues long. Via MiXCR, TCRdb re-called the reads, giving one row per CDR3 protein. Of 490,000 or so distinct CDR3 sequences detected, around 10% appear once; the ten largest clones hold roughly 10%. This clonotype has a count of ten or more. Its antigen is not identified. Sequenced input: PBMCs. The TCR was taken from a human donor in good health (CMV status not recorded). Some clones in this sample may be carry-over from other donors' samples. V is TRBV19 and J is TRBJ1-1; TRBD1 matches at 7 bases. The CDR3 sequence is CASNKGQPKMNTEAFF. CDR3 coding DNA: TGTGCCAGTAACAAGGGACAGCCCAAGATGAACACTGAAGCTTTCTTT.